The 27 T cell receptor beta chains reported below all come from one sample, sequenced in a study of shared clonotypes between healthy human individuals. This table comes from immunoSEQ multiplex PCR, and its TCRdb copy is limited to in-frame clones, with some not included. Here the sample spans about 1,500,000 clones, roughly 96% being singletons. Material for sequencing was naive CD4+ T cells sorted from blood. The sample's subset: CD45RA+ positively selected. These receptors all come from a man aged 30-40 years in good health.

The gene calls are TRBV9 and TRBJ1-2; unclear D gene. Germline V gene data show CDR1 as SGDLS and CDR2 as YYNGEE. This CDR3 is built from 15 residues. V was cut by 0 bases and J by 4 bases, with 13 bases left in between. The CDR3 sequence is CASSVEAVAVYGYTF. In DNA form, the CDR3 reads TGTGCCAGCAGCGTAGAGGCCGTCGCTGTCTATGGCTACACCTTC.

This chain links TRBV5-1 with TRBJ1-1; the match to TRBD1 covers 7 bases. The trim removed 4 bases at V and 1 base at J, leaving 7 bases unmatched. The CDR3 runs 15 residues. Germline assignment: CDR1 SGHRS and CDR2 YFSETQ. The CDR3 DNA is TGCGCCAGCAGCGCACCCGGGACAGCGAACACTGAAGCTTTCTTT. Protein product: CASSAPGTANTEAFF. Based on the CDR3 plus reference TRBV5-1 and TRBJ1-1, the full variable domain is KAGVTQTPRYLIKTRGQQVTLSCSPISGHRSVSWYQQTPGQGLQFLFEYFSETQRNKGNFPGRFSGRQFSNSRSEMNVSTLELGDSALYLCASSAPGTANTEAFFGQGTRLTVV.

The chain is built from TRBV6-1 and TRBJ1-1, with unresolved D. The germline V and J ends were trimmed by 4 bases and 1 base, with 10 bases remaining between them. The CDR3 is made up of 14 amino acids. Germline V CDR1 and CDR2: MNHNS, SASEGT. DNA for the CDR3: TGTGCCAGCAGTGTCCAGCGGGGGAACACTGAAGCTTTCTTT. Protein product: CASSVQRGNTEAFF.

In the case of this clone: The sample contains more than one DNA sequence encoding this CDR3. The chain is built from TRBV28 and TRBJ2-7; D is uncertain. The germline gives CDR1 MDHEN, CDR2 SYDVKM. The ends were cut back, 3 bases at V and 3 bases at J, with 6 bases in the middle. This CDR3 region has 12 residues. The CDR3 coding sequence is TGTGCCAGCAGTTTGGGCCTCTACGAGCAGTACTTC. Translation: CASSLGLYEQYF.

This sequence joins TRBV7-8 and TRBJ2-1, with D perhaps matching TRBD2 (6 bases). Germline-derived CDR1 and CDR2 are SGHVS and FQNEAQ. V gave up 0 bases and J gave up 2 bases, with 11 bases separating them. This CDR3 is built from 16 residues. CDR3 nucleotides: TGTGCCAGCAGCTTAGCGGGGGACTCCACCTACAATGAGCAGTTCTTC. As protein: CASSLAGDSTYNEQFF.

The CDR3 coding sequence is TGTGCCATGGGGGGTGATGCGGGTCAGCCCCAGCATTTT. Encoded protein: CAMGGDAGQPQHF. This chain uses TRBV10-3 with TRBJ1-5; a possible D gene is TRBD1 (5 bases). Germline lookup yields CDR1 ENHRY and CDR2 SYGVKD. V gave up 9 bases and J gave up 6 bases, with 15 bases separating them. The CDR3 runs to 13 residues.

This rearrangement joins TRBV2 to TRBJ2-1, with TRBD1 matching 7 bases. The junction had 8 bases not matched to a gene; V was cut back by 6 bases and J by 6 bases. CDR3 length: 14 amino acids. Germline CDR1 is SNHLY and CDR2 is FYNNEI. The CDR3 sequence is CASSYRDSANEQFF. In DNA form, the CDR3 reads TGTGCCAGCAGCTACCGGGACAGCGCCAATGAGCAGTTCTTC.

The J gene is TRBJ2-7, the V gene TRBV29-1; 9 positions agree with TRBD1. Trimming cost V 5 bases and J 4 bases; bases outside gene matches: 6. Germline CDR1 and CDR2: SQVTM and ANQGSEA. The CDR3 runs 13 residues. The CDR3 sequence is CSVTGGAPYEQYF. The CDR3 nucleotides read TGCAGCGTTACAGGGGGCGCGCCGTACGAGCAGTACTTC.

V usage is TRBV6-1 and J usage is TRBJ2-1, with D uncertain. V lost 8 bases and J lost 0, with 8 bases in between. Per germline, CDR1 MNHNS and CDR2 SASEGT. The CDR3 is made up of 13 amino acids. The CDR3 loop is CASGLLSYNEQFF. The CDR3 DNA is TGTGCCAGCGGGCTCCTCTCCTACAATGAGCAGTTCTTC.

This chain connects TRBV7-9 to TRBJ1-2; D gene uncertain. Germline V gives CDR1 SEHNR, CDR2 FQNEAQ (reference sequence). Trimming took 6 bases from V and 6 from J, leaving 8 bases between them. CDR3 length equals 11 residues. The CDR3 reads CASSTSNGYTF. The CDR3 bases are TGTGCCAGCAGTACCTCAAATGGCTACACCTTC. Full variable domain (remainder filled in from reference TRBV7-9 and TRBJ1-2): DTGVSQNPRHKITKRGQNVTFRCDPISEHNRLYWYRQTLGQGPEFLTYFQNEAQLEKSRLLSDRFSAERPKGSFSTLEIQRTEQGDSAMYLCASSTSNGYTFGSGTRLTVV.

V is TRBV5-4 and J is TRBJ2-1; 7 bases agree with TRBD2. This CDR3 has 12 residues. In germline, CDR1 is SGHNT, CDR2 YYREEE (reference sequence). J lost 6 bases, V lost 4 bases, and 1 base had no gene match. The CDR3 nucleotides are TGTGCCAGCAGCGGGACTATCAATGAGCAGTTCTTC. It codes for CASSGTINEQFF.

V gene TRBV5-6 combines with J gene TRBJ2-7, with 10 bases that match TRBD2. The CDR3 is 16 amino acids. V lost 1 base and J lost 2; bases outside the gene matches: 6. Germline loops: CDR1 SGHDT, CDR2 YYEEEE. CDR3 in DNA: TGTGCCAGCAGCTTGAGGGGACTAGCGCCTACCTACGAGCAGTACTTC. Amino acid sequence: CASSLRGLAPTYEQYF.

V is TRBV4-3 and J is TRBJ2-2; D remains unclear. Trimming removed 1 base from V and 5 bases from J, with 8 bases in between. The CDR3 has 14 amino acids. CDR1 and CDR2 from the germline V gene are LGHNA and YSLEER. CDR3 nucleotides: TGCGCCAGCAGCCAAGCAGATTGGACCGGGGAGCTGTTTTTT. Amino acid sequence: CASSQADWTGELFF.

On this clone itself: The sample holds other DNA sequences that translate to the same CDR3. The rearrangement joins TRBV30 to TRBJ2-1; unclear D gene. V shed 0 bases and J shed 8 bases, with 5 bases lying between them. The germline gives CDR1 GTSNPN, CDR2 SVGIG (reference sequence). The CDR3 length is 11 residues. The CDR3 sequence: CAWSVLDEQFF. CDR3 DNA: TGTGCCTGGAGTGTATTGGATGAGCAGTTCTTC.

The chain joins TRBV7-9 to TRBJ1-1; D is uncertain. Germline assignment: CDR1 SEHNR and CDR2 FQNEAQ (reference sequence). The CDR3 is made up of 15 amino acids. V was clipped by 6 bases and J by 3 bases, with 17 bases between them. The CDR3 bases are TGTGCCAGCAGACAGCCCAATAACTTTTACACTGAAGCTTTCTTT. Translated: CASRQPNNFYTEAFF.

This clone was seen once. Other DNA variants within this sample encode the same CDR3. J is TRBJ2-3 and V is TRBV2; unclear D gene. The CDR3 is 11 amino acids. Germline CDR1 is SNHLY and CDR2 is FYNNEI. With 5 bases removed from V and 4 bases from J, the gap between germline ends came to 4 bases. The DNA for the CDR3 is TGTGCCAGCAGTTTGTCAGATACGCAGTATTTT. As protein: CASSLSDTQYF. The complete variable domain, with remaining parts taken from reference TRBV2 and TRBJ2-3, reads EPEVTQTPSHQVTQMGQEVILRCVPISNHLYFYWYRQILGQKVEFLVSFYNNEISEKSEIFDDQFSVERPDGSNFTLKIRSTKLEDSAMYFCASSLSDTQYFGPGTRLTVL.

The chain links TRBV28 to TRBJ2-3; possible D gene TRBD1, 5 bases. V was clipped by 3 bases and J by 2 bases, with 9 bases between them. The length of the CDR3 is 14 residues. Germline assignment: CDR1 MDHEN and CDR2 SYDVKM. The CDR3 DNA follows: TGTGCCAGCAGTTTGGCAGGGAACACAGATACGCAGTATTTT. It is translated as CASSLAGNTDTQYF. The whole variable domain, filled in from reference TRBV28 and TRBJ2-3, reads DVKVTQSSRYLVKRTGEKVFLECVQDMDHENMFWYRQDPGLGLRLIYFSYDVKMKEKGDIPEGYSVSREKKERFSLILESASTNQTSMYLCASSLAGNTDTQYFGPGTRLTVL.

V gene TRBV6-1 combines with J gene TRBJ2-7; D is ambiguous. From germline, CDR1 is MNHNS and CDR2 SASEGT. V lost 4 bases, J lost 2 bases, and 9 bases lay in between. The CDR3 is 13 amino acids. DNA for the CDR3: TGTGCCAGCAGTGTGGGTAGACCCTACGAGCAGTACTTC. Translation: CASSVGRPYEQYF.

This rearrangement joins TRBV19 to TRBJ2-2; 10 nucleotides line up with TRBD1. This CDR3 spans 15 amino acids. The ends lost 4 bases at V and 5 bases at J; junction bases unmatched: 4. Germline assignment: CDR1 LNHDA and CDR2 SQIVND (reference sequence). DNA for the CDR3: TGTGCCAGTAGTAAGGGACAGGGGAGGACCGGGGAGCTGTTTTTT. Encoded protein: CASSKGQGRTGELFF.

In nucleotides, the CDR3 is TGTGCCAGCAGCGTAAAGGTAGGGGGCACTGAAGCTTTCTTT. Translating gives CASSVKVGGTEAFF. The chain recombines TRBV9 with TRBJ1-1; perhaps TRBD1 as D (6 bases). V was cut by 1 base and J by 4 bases, with 11 bases left in between. Germline CDR1 SGDLS, CDR2 YYNGEE. This CDR3 spans 14 amino acids.

V and J are TRBV28 and TRBJ1-5; the D gene is possibly TRBD1 (5 bases). Germline V gene lookup returns CDR1 MDHEN and CDR2 SYDVKM. The ends were cut back, 4 bases at V and 1 base at J, with 14 bases in the middle. This CDR3 contains 16 residues. CDR3 bases: TGTGCCAGCAGTTATATAGGGGCAGGGAGCAATCAGCCCCAGCATTTT. Its protein is CASSYIGAGSNQPQHF.

The CDR3 here is CASRGAKNIQYF. The CDR3 DNA follows: TGTGCCAGCAGGGGAGCCAAAAACATTCAGTACTTC. The J gene is TRBJ2-4, the V gene TRBV27; D is uncertain. The CDR3 has 12 amino acids. Germline V lookup: CDR1 MNHEY, CDR2 SMNVEV (reference sequence). V shed 6 bases and J shed 0 bases, with 3 bases lying between them.

This chain connects TRBV5-8 to TRBJ1-5; 7 nucleotides match TRBD1. With V trimmed by 3 bases and J by 2 bases, 8 bases remained unmatched. CDR1 and CDR2 (germline): SGHTS, YDEGEE. The CDR3 length is 16 residues. The CDR3 reads CASSSYRGKGNQPQHF. As DNA, the CDR3 is TGTGCCAGCAGCTCCTACAGGGGAAAAGGCAATCAGCCCCAGCATTTT.

The V and J genes are TRBV2 and TRBJ2-5; 7 bases align to TRBD2. This CDR3 comprises 14 residues. Trimming took 2 bases from V and 2 from J; bases not matched to a gene: 2. Per the germline V gene, CDR1 is SNHLY and CDR2 is FYNNEI. In DNA form, the CDR3 reads TGTGCCAGCAGTGAAAGGGAGGGGCAAGAGACCCAGTACTTC. This encodes CASSEREGQETQYF. Variable domain in full (rest from reference TRBV2 and TRBJ2-5): EPEVTQTPSHQVTQMGQEVILRCVPISNHLYFYWYRQILGQKVEFLVSFYNNEISEKSEIFDDQFSVERPDGSNFTLKIRSTKLEDSAMYFCASSEREGQETQYFGPGTRLLVL.

The J gene is TRBJ2-7, the V gene TRBV11-3; D ambiguous. CDR1 is SGHNT and CDR2 is YENEEA in the germline V gene. The CDR3 contains 11 residues. V was cut by 5 bases and J by 0 bases, with 2 bases left in between. The CDR3 sequence: CASSVSYEQYF. CDR3 in DNA: TGTGCCAGCAGCGTCTCCTACGAGCAGTACTTC.

This chain joins TRBV9 and TRBJ2-1; 9 bases line up with TRBD2. Germline V gene lookup returns CDR1 SGDLS and CDR2 YYNGEE. After removal of 6 bases from V and 7 bases from J, the junction contained 11 bases not matched to a gene. The CDR3 is made up of 15 amino acids. The CDR3 loop reads CASNRAGGGYNEQFF. CDR3 sequence (DNA): TGTGCCAGCAACCGAGCGGGGGGAGGTTATAATGAGCAGTTCTTC.

The genes are TRBV27 and TRBJ2-1; D not resolved. The CDR3 spans 13 residues. The germline gives CDR1 MNHEY, CDR2 SMNVEV (reference sequence). The V end lost 5 bases, the J end lost 4 bases, and 9 bases lay between the germline ends. CDR3 DNA: TGTGCCAGCAGTACCGCAGCATACAATGAGCAGTTCTTC. The encoded protein is CASSTAAYNEQFF.